The T cell receptor beta chain described here comes from a study of shared clonotypes between healthy human individuals. Overall study findings and caveats: Clonotypes which were not shared had lower generation probabilities than clonotypes that all four donors shared. With a handful of donors compared, 5% to 5.5% of naive CD4 clonotypes were shared.

About this clone itself: Its antigen is currently unknown.

The ends were cut back, 6 bases at V and 5 bases at J, with 10 bases in the middle. The CDR3 consists of 12 residues. Per the germline V gene, CDR1 is MDHEN and CDR2 is SYDVKM. For every subset, genomic DNA was evenly distributed across several immunoSEQ plates. Clones were read by immunoSEQ multiplex PCR, and TCRdb kept only the in-frame ones, dropping some. The data show 2 million to 2.5 million clones, approximately 94% seen once. The sequencing sample was made of naive CD4+ T cells from PBMCs. Sample subset: CD45RA+ positively selected. The rearrangement links TRBV28 to TRBJ2-5; no clear D gene. This sequence was found in a man aged 18 to 30 in good health. Some clones in this sample may be carry-over from other donors' samples. The chain's CDR3 is CASSPGPETQYF. In DNA, the CDR3 is TGTGCCAGCAGCCCCGGACCGGAGACCCAGTACTTC. Full variable domain (missing parts from reference TRBV28 and TRBJ2-5): DVKVTQSSRYLVKRTGEKVFLECVQDMDHENMFWYRQDPGLGLRLIYFSYDVKMKEKGDIPEGYSVSREKKERFSLILESASTNQTSMYLCASSPGPETQYFGPGTRLLVL.